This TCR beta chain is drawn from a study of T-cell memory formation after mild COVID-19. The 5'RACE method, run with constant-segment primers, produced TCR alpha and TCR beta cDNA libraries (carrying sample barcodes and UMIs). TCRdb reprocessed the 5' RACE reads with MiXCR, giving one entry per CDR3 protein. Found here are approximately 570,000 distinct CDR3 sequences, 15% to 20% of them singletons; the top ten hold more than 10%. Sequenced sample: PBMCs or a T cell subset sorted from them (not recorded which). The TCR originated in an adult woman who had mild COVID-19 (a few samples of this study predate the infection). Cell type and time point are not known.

CDR3 loop: CSAGGTSGRFDEQFF. Here the CDR3 DNA reads TGCAGTGCTGGCGGGACTAGCGGGAGGTTCGATGAGCAGTTCTTC. The chain carries TRBV20-1 and TRBJ2-1; the match to TRBD2 covers 15 bases. Germline V gene data show CDR1 as DFQATT and CDR2 as SNEGSKA (reference sequence). Trimming cost V 5 bases and J 8 bases; bases outside gene matches: 7. The CDR3 length is 15 residues.